This T cell receptor beta chain is drawn from a study of CD8 T cells in ankylosing spondylitis (dated by TCRdb to about 2017). General notes on the study: The study profiled T cell receptor beta repertoires in healthy donors and ankylosing spondylitis patients to find disease-linked TCR variants. The whole study cohort included some 100 healthy donors and 25 ankylosing spondylitis patients. Peripheral blood samples were taken, and synovial fluid was additionally collected from ankylosing spondylitis patients. The investigation overall reported the following: The disease-linked clones were reported as significantly enriched in matched synovial fluid samples from ankylosing spondylitis patients. Some motif variants were previously reported in synovial fluid and blood of reactive arthritis patients, suggesting common disease-initiation mechanisms. Blood from ankylosing spondylitis patients appeared to be characterized by a TCR beta motif made up of several highly homologous amino acid variants. The disease-linked clones showed a CD8+ phenotype and occurred at relatively low frequencies in peripheral blood.

Including the terminal cysteine and phenylalanine, the CDR3 comprises 13 residues. Only the CDR3 DNA stays, 39 bases, in frame from base 1. The germline ends are 7 bases apart after V is trimmed by 3 bases and J by 4 bases. The data were produced on an Illumina HiSeq 2500. Quantitative 5'-RACE with molecular barcodes was the method used to prepare the TCR beta libraries. On the authors' methods: To identify disease-linked TCR variants, a new computational method was used, one built on a probabilistic model of VDJ rearrangement. Starting from the raw public reads, TCRdb applied fastp trimming at Q25, assembled clones with MiXCR and retained in-frame beta chains. Every CDR3 protein is listed once, alongside the most common genes and DNA of its rows. The V and J calls, along with clone size, are taken from TCRdb and not from the paper's own processing. Recorded for this sample are about 210,000 distinct CDR3 sequences; more than 5.5% of them occurred a single time. The top ten clonotypes cover approximately 15% of the sample.

This clonotype was seen at least ten times. Its antigen is not yet known. No quality values exist for individual bases; no much larger clone is one base distant. The sample comprised blood, either unsorted or a sorted T cell fraction (not recorded which). The TCR originated in a male donor with ankylosing spondylitis. The receptor chain draws on TRBV12-3 or TRBV12-4 and TRBJ1-5; a confident D gene designation cannot be given. This receptor has the CDR3 CASSFGKNQPQHF. The nucleotide sequence is TGTGCCAGCAGTTTCGGAAAAAATCAGCCCCAGCATTTT.